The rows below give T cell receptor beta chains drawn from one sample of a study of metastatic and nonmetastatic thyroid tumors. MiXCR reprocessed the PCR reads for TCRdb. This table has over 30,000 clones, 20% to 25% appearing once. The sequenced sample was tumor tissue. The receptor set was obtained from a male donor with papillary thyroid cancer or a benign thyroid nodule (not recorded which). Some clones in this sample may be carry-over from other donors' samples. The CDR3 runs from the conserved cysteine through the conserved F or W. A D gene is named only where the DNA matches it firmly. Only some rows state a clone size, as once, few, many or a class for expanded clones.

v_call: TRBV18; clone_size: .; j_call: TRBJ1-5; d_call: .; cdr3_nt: TGTGCCAGCTCCCGGGGGCGCGATCAGCCCCAGCATTTT; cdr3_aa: CASSRGRDQPQHF
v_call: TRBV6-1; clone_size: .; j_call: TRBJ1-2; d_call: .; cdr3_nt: TGTGCCGGAGGGGAGGGTTTTGGTGGCTACACCTTC; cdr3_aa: CAGGEGFGGYTF
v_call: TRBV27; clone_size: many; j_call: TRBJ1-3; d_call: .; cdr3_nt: TGTGCCAGCGGCATCAGGGGAAACACCATATATTTT; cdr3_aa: CASGIRGNTIYF
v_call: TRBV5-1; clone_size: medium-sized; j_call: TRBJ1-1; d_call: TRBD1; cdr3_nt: TGCGCCAGCACAGGGGGCACTGAAGCTTTCTTT; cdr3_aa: CASTGGTEAFF
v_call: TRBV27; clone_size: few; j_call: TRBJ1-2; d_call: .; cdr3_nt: TGTGCCAGCAGTTTTCTAGGTCTGGAAGGCTACACCTTC; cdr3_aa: CASSFLGLEGYTF
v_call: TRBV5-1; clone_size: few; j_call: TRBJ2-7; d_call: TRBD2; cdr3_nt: TGCGCCAGCAGCTTGCGAAGCGCTAGCGGATCCTACGAGCAGTACTTC; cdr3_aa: CASSLRSASGSYEQYF
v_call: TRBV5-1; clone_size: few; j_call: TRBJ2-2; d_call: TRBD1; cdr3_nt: TGCGCCAGCAGCTTGGCCGGGACAGGGGAAACCGGGGAGCTGTTTTTT; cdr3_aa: CASSLAGTGETGELFF
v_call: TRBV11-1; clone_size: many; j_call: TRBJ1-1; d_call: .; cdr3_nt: TGTGCCAGCAGCAAATCCAACAGCTACGACACTGAAGCTTTCTTT; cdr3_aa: CASSKSNSYDTEAFF
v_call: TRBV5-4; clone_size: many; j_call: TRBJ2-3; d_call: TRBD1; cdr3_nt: TGTGCCAGCAGCGACAGGGGCAGCACAGATACGCAGTATTTT; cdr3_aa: CASSDRGSTDTQYF
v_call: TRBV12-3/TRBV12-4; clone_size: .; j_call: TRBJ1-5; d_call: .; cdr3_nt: TGTGCCAGCAGTTTCGAGGGATATGGCAGTCAGCCCCAGCATTTT; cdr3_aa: CASSFEGYGSQPQHF
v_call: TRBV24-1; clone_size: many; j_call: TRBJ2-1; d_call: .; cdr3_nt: TGTGCCACCAGTGACCCGCGAGCGGAAGACTCCTACAATGAGCAGTTCTTC; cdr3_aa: CATSDPRAEDSYNEQFF
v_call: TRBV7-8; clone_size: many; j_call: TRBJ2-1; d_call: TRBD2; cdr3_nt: TGTGCCAGCAGCATCAGGACTAGCGGGACTGGGAGGGAGCAGTTCTTC; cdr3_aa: CASSIRTSGTGREQFF
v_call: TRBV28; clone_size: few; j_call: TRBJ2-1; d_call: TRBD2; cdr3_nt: TGTGCCAGCACCCTGGGGACTAGCTTGAGGAATGAGCAGTTCTTC; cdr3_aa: CASTLGTSLRNEQFF